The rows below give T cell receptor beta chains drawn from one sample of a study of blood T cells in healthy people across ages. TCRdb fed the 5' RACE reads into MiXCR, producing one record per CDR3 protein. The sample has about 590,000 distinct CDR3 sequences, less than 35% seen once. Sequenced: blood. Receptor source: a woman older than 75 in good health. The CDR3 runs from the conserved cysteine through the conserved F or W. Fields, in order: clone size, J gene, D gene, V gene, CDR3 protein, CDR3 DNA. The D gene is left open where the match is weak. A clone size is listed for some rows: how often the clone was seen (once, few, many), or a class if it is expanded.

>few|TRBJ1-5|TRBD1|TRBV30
CAWSVQGDRVNQPQHF
TGTGCCTGGAGTGTACAGGGGGACAGGGTGAATCAGCCCCAGCATTTT
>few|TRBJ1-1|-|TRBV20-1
CSARAGRVTEAFF
TGCAGTGCTAGAGCCGGCAGGGTAACTGAAGCTTTCTTT
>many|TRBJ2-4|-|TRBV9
CASSEGGRVTKNIQYF
TGTGCCAGCAGCGAGGGGGGCAGGGTGACCAAAAACATTCAGTACTTC
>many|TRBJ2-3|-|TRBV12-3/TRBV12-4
CASSGDSPPDTQYF
TGTGCCAGCAGTGGGGACTCTCCCCCAGATACGCAGTATTTT
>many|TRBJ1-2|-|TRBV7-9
CASSPGTRGGYTF
TGTGCCAGCAGCCCCGGGACCCGGGGTGGCTACACCTTC
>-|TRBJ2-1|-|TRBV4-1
CATSAGAGSYNEQFF
TGCGCCACCTCGGCGGGGGCCGGCTCCTACAATGAGCAGTTCTTC
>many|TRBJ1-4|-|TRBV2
CASSGEKLFF
TGTGCCAGCAGTGGTGAAAAACTGTTTTTT
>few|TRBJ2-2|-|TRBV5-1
CASSSEFSVRTGELFF
TGCGCCAGCAGCTCCGAATTTAGCGTGAGAACCGGGGAGCTGTTTTTT
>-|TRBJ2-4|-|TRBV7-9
CATQPGGEAKNIQYF
TGTGCCACCCAACCCGGGGGCGAAGCCAAAAACATTCAGTACTTC
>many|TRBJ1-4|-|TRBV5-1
CASSLIAGRQSVNEKLFF
TGCGCCAGCAGCTTAATCGCAGGCCGACAGAGCGTAAATGAAAAACTGTTTTTT
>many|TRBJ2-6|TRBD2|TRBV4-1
CASSQRLAGGLPSGANVLTF
TGCGCCAGCAGCCAACGACTAGCGGGGGGCCTACCCTCTGGGGCCAACGTCCTGACTTTC
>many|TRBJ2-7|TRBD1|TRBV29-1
CSVGGQGARYEQYF
TGCAGCGTGGGCGGACAGGGGGCGAGATACGAGCAGTACTTC
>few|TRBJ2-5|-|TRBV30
CAWSLQAQETQYF
TGTGCCTGGAGTTTACAGGCGCAAGAGACCCAGTACTTC
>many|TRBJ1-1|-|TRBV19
CASSWMSEAFF
TGTGCCAGTAGTTGGATGAGTGAAGCTTTCTTT
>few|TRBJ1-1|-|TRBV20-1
CSASGNTEAFF
TGCAGTGCTAGCGGGAACACTGAAGCTTTCTTT
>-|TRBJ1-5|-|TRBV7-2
CASSFYWGGNQPQHF
TGTGCCAGCAGCTTTTACTGGGGCGGCAATCAGCCCCAGCATTTT
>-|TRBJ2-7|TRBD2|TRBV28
CASSLMSGGGEQYF
TGTGCCAGCAGTTTAATGAGCGGGGGAGGCGAGCAGTACTTC
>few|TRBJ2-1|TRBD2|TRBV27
CASRDSGGSYEQFF
TGTGCCAGCAGAGACAGCGGGGGCTCCTACGAGCAGTTCTTC
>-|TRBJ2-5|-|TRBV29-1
CSVELGDAKYQETQYF
TGCAGCGTTGAGCTAGGAGACGCTAAGTACCAAGAGACCCAGTACTTC
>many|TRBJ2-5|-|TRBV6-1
CASRESGTFGGETQYF
TGTGCCAGCAGGGAATCCGGGACATTCGGCGGGGAGACCCAGTACTTC
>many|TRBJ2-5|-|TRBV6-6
CASSREPQETQYF
TGTGCCAGCAGCAGAGAACCCCAAGAGACCCAGTACTTC
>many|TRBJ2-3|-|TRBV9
CASSVAPTDTQYF
TGTGCCAGCAGCGTAGCTCCGACAGATACGCAGTATTTT
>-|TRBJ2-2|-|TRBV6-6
CASRPGDPGELFF
TGTGCCAGCAGACCAGGGGACCCCGGGGAGCTGTTTTTT
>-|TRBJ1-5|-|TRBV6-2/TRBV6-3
CASSINGDQPQHF
TGTGCCAGCAGCATAAACGGGGATCAGCCCCAGCATTTT
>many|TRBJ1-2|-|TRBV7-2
CASSLAQGLYGYTF
TGTGCCAGCAGCTTAGCGCAGGGGCTGTATGGCTACACCTTC
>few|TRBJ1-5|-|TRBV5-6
CASTRGPSGNQPQHF
TGTGCCAGCACCCGAGGTCCCTCCGGCAATCAGCCCCAGCATTTT
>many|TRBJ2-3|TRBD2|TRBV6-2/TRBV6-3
CASKTSGGAEDTQYF
TGTGCCAGCAAGACGAGCGGGGGGGCCGAAGATACGCAGTATTTT
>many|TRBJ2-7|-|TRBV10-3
CAISEIRGENEQYF
TGTGCCATCAGTGAGATCAGGGGGGAGAACGAGCAGTACTTC
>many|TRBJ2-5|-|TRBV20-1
CSVRLLGETQYF
TGCAGTGTTCGACTCCTAGGGGAGACCCAGTACTTC
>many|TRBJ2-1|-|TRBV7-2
CASSLSGPLGQFF
TGTGCCAGCAGCTTATCCGGGCCCCTTGGGCAGTTCTTC
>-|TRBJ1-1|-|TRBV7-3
CACSLTFRQQNTEAFF
TGTGCCTGCAGCTTAACGTTTCGGCAGCAGAACACTGAAGCTTTCTTT
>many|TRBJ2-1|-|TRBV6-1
CASRRGASGDYNEQFF
TGTGCCAGCAGGAGGGGGGCCAGCGGGGACTACAATGAGCAGTTCTTC
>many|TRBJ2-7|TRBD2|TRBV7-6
CASSLKAGGPSYEQYF
TGTGCCAGCAGCTTAAAAGCGGGGGGACCCTCCTACGAGCAGTACTTC
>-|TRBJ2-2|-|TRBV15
CATSRDRVLAIGELFF
TGTGCCACCAGCAGAGATAGAGTCCTAGCTATCGGGGAGCTGTTTTTT
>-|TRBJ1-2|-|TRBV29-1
CSVDEGTLYGYTF
TGCAGCGTTGACGAGGGTACTCTCTATGGCTACACCTTC
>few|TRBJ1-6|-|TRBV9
CASSVGEEIGSPLHF
TGTGCCAGCAGCGTAGGCGAGGAAATAGGATCACCCCTCCACTTT
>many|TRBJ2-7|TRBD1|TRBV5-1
CASSGAHGTGNEQYF
TGCGCCAGCAGCGGTGCCCATGGGACAGGGAACGAGCAGTACTTC
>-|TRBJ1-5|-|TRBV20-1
CSALSGQPQHF
TGCAGTGCTCTAAGCGGTCAGCCCCAGCATTTT
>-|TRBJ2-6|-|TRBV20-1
CSARDWGAGANVPTF
-
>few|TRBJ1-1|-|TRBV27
CASRLQAMNTEAFF
TGTGCCAGCAGATTACAGGCCATGAACACTGAAGCTTTCTTT
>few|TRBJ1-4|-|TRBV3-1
CASSLWEGLLFF
TGTGCCAGCAGCCTATGGGAGGGTCTACTGTTTTTT
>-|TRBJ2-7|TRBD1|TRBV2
CASRTDRGYEQYF
TGTGCCAGCAGAACGGACAGGGGCTACGAGCAGTACTTC
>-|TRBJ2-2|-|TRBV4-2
CASSPSQGAGELFF
TGTGCCAGCAGCCCGAGCCAGGGAGCCGGGGAGCTGTTTTTT
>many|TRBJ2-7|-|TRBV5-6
CASSLGTWSSYEQYF
TGTGCCAGCAGCTTGGGGACTTGGAGCTCCTACGAGCAGTACTTC
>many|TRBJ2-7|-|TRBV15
CATSRDFLGTESSYEQYF
TGTGCCACCAGCAGAGATTTTCTAGGGACCGAGAGCTCCTACGAGCAGTACTTC
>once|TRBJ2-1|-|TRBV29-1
CSVKDSSYNEQFF
TGCAGCGTCAAGGACAGCTCCTACAATGAGCAGTTCTTC
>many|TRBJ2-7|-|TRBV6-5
CASKGLAYEQYF
TGTGCCAGCAAGGGGCTGGCCTACGAGCAGTACTTC
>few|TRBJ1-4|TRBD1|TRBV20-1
CSASTGWTGDEKLFF
TGCAGTGCTAGTACCGGGTGGACAGGGGACGAAAAACTGTTTTTT
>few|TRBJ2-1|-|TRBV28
CASSRPTSTNNEQFF
TGTGCCAGCAGCCGACCTACTAGCACCAACAATGAGCAGTTCTTC
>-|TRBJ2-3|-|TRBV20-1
CSARDQRHQTDAQYF
TGCAGTGCTAGAGATCAGAGACACCAGACAGATGCGCAGTATTTT
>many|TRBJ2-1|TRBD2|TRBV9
CASSVLYGASGVRVTYNEQFF
TGTGCCAGCAGCGTCCTTTACGGGGCTAGCGGGGTAAGGGTAACCTACAATGAGCAGTTCTTC
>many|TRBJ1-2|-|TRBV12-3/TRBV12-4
CASRLGGDYGYTF
TGTGCCAGCAGGCTGGGGGGTGACTATGGCTACACCTTC
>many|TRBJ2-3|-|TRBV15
CATSRDTHSTDTQYF
TGTGCCACCAGCAGAGATACCCATAGCACAGATACGCAGTATTTT